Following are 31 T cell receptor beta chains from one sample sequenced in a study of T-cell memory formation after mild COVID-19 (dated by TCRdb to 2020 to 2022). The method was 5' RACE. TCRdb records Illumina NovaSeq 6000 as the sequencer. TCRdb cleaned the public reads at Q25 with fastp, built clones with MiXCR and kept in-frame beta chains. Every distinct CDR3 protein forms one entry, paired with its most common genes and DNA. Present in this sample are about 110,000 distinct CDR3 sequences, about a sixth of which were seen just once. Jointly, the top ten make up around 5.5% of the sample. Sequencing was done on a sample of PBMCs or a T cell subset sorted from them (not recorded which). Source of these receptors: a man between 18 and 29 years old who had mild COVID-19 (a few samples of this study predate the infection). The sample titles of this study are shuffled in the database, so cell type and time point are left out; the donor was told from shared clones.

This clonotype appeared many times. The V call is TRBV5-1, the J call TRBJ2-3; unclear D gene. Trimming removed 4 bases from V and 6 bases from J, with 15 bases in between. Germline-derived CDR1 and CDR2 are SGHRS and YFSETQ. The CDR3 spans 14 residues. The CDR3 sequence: CASSQSPLSDTQYF. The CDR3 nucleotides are TGCGCCAGCAGCCAGTCGCCCCTCTCCGATACGCAGTATTTT.

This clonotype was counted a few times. In DNA, the CDR3 is TGTGCCAGCAGTTCAGGACAGGGGGGAAATTCACCCCTCCACTTT. Translation gives CASSSGQGGNSPLHF. The chain couples TRBV12-3 or TRBV12-4 to TRBJ1-6, with TRBD1 matching over 10 bases. This CDR3 contains 15 residues. The V segment lost 4 bases and the J segment 7 bases; nucleotides outside the gene matches: 4.

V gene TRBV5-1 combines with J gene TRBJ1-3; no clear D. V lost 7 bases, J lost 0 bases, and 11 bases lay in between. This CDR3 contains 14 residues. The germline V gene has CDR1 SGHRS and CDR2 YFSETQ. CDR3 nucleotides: TGCGCCAGCTGCCCAGGTTTCTCTGGAAACACCATATATTTT. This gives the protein CASCPGFSGNTIYF.

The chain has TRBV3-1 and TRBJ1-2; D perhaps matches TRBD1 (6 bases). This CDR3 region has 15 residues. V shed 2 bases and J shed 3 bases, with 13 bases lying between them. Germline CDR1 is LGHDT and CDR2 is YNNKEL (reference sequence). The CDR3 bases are TGTGCCAGCAGCCAATTTGGGGGGCGCGACTATGGCTACACCTTC. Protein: CASSQFGGRDYGYTF.

CDR3 loop: CSAPPGQGVGYTF. As DNA, the CDR3 is TGCAGTGCTCCTCCGGGACAGGGGGTCGGCTACACCTTC. This sequence joins TRBV20-1 and TRBJ1-2, with 11 nucleotides matching TRBD1. Germline assignment: CDR1 DFQATT and CDR2 SNEGSKA (reference sequence). V gave up 5 bases and J gave up 8 bases; unmatched junction bases: 7. The CDR3 spans 13 residues.

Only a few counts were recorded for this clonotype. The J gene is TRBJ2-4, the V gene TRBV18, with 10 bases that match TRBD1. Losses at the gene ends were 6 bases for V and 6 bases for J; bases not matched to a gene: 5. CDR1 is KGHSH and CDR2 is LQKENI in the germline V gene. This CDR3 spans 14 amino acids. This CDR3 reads CASSPDRGRNIQYF. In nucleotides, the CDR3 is TGTGCCAGCTCGCCGGACAGGGGGAGAAACATTCAGTACTTC.

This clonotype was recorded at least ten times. This chain's CDR3 is CASSSQGENEQFF. The DNA for the CDR3 is TGTGCCAGCAGTTCCCAGGGAGAGAATGAGCAGTTCTTC. The rearrangement joins TRBV6-2 or TRBV6-3 to TRBJ2-1, with D possibly called TRBD1 or TRBD2 (5 bases each). Between the trimmed V and J ends, which lost 4 bases and 7 bases, there was a span of 11 bases. Per germline, CDR1 MNHEY and CDR2 SVGEGT. The CDR3 spans 13 residues.

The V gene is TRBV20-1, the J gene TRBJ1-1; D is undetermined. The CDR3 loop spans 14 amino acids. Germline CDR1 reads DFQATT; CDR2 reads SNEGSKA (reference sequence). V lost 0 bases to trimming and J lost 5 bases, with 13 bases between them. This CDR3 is CSARDAASWTEAFF. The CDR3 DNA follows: TGCAGTGCTAGAGACGCAGCTTCGTGGACTGAAGCTTTCTTT.

The DNA of the CDR3 is TGTGCCGGCTCAAACTCTGGGGCCAACGTCCTGACTTTC. It yields the protein CAGSNSGANVLTF. V gene TRBV12-3 or TRBV12-4 combines with J gene TRBJ2-6, with unresolved D. This CDR3 is built from 13 residues. V lost 11 bases, J lost 0 bases, and 8 bases lay in between.

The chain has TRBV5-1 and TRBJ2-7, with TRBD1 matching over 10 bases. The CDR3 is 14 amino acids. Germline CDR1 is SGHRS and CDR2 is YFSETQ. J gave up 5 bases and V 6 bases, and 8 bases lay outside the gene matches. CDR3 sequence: CASTPRTGGNEQYF. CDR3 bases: TGCGCCAGCACCCCTCGGACAGGGGGGAACGAGCAGTACTTC.

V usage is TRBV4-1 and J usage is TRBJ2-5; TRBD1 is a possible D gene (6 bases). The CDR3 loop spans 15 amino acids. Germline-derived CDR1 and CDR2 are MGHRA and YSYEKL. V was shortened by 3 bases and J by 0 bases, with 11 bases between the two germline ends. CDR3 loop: CASSQGARYQETQYF. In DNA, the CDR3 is TGCGCCAGCAGCCAGGGGGCTAGGTACCAAGAGACCCAGTACTTC.

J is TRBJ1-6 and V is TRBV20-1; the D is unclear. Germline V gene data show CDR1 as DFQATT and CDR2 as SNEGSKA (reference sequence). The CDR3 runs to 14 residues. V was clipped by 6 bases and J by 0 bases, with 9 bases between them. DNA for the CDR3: TGCAGTGCGGGGAGCTTCTCCTATAATTCACCCCTCCACTTT. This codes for CSAGSFSYNSPLHF.

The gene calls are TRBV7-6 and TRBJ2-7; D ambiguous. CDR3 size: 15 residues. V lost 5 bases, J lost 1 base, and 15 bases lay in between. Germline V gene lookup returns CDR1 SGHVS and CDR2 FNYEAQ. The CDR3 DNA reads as TGTGCCAGCAGCCTGGCCCACGGAGTATCCTACGAGCAGTACTTC. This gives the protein CASSLAHGVSYEQYF.

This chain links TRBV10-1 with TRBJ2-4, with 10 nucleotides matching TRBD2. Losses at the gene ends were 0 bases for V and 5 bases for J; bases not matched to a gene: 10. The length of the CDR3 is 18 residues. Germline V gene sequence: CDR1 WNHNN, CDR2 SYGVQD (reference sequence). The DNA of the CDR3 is TGCGCCAGCAGTGAGTCGATGGTAGCGGGGGGCCGGCAAAACATTCAGTACTTC. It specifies CASSESMVAGGRQNIQYF.

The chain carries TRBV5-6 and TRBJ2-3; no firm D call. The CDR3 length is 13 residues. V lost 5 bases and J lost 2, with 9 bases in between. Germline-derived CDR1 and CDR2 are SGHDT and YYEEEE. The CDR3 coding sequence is TGTGCCAGCAGGTGGTATGACACAGATACGCAGTATTTT. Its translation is CASRWYDTDTQYF.

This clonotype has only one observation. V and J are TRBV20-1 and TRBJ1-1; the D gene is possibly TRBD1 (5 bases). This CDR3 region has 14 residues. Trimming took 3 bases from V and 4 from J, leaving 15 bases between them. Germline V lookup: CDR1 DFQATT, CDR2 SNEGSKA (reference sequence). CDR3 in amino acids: CSASDGGRGTEAFF. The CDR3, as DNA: TGCAGTGCTAGCGACGGGGGTAGAGGCACTGAAGCTTTCTTT.

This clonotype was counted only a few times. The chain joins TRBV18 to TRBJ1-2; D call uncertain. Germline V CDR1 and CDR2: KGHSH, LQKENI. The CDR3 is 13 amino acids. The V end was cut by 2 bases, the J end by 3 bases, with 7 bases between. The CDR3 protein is CASSPADDYGYTF. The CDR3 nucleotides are TGTGCCAGCTCACCAGCTGATGACTATGGCTACACCTTC. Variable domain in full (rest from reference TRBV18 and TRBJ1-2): NAGVMQNPRHLVRRRGQEARLRCSPMKGHSHVYWYRQLPEEGLKFMVYLQKENIIDESGMPKERFSAEFPKEGPSILRIQQVVRGDSAAYFCASSPADDYGYTFGSGTRLTVV.

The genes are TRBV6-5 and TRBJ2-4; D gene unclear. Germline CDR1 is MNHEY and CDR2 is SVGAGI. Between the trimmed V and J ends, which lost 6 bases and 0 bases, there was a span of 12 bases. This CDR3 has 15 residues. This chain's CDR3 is CASSPQALAKNIQYF. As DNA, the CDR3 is TGTGCCAGCAGCCCTCAGGCTCTAGCCAAAAACATTCAGTACTTC.

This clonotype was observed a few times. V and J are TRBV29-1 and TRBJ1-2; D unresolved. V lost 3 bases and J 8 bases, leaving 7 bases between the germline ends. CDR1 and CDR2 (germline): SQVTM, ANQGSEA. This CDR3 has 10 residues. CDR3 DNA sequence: TGCAGCGTTGATAGAGGGGGCTACACCTTC. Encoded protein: CSVDRGGYTF.

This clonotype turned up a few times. CDR3 residues: CASSVDARGAGYTF. In nucleotides, the CDR3 is TGTGCCAGCAGCGTAGATGCCAGGGGGGCAGGCTACACCTTC. V and J are TRBV9 and TRBJ1-2; 7 positions match TRBD1. Germline trimming cut 0 bases from V and 8 bases from J; bases unmatched to any gene: 7. The CDR3 extends over 14 amino acids. Germline V gene data show CDR1 as SGDLS and CDR2 as YYNGEE.

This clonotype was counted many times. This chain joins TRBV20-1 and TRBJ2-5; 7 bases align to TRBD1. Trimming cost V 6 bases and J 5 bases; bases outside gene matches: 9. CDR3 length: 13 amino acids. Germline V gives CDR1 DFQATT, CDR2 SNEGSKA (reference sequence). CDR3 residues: CSAINRGGETQYF. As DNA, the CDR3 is TGCAGTGCAATAAACAGGGGCGGCGAGACCCAGTACTTC.

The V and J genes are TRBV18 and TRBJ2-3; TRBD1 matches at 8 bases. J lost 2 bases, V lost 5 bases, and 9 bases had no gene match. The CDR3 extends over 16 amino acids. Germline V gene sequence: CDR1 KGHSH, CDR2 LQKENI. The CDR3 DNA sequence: TGTGCCAGCTCAACAATGACAGGGGAACTCACAGATACGCAGTATTTT. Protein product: CASSTMTGELTDTQYF.

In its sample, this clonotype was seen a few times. CDR3: CASSLSESSYEQYV. DNA for the CDR3: TGTGCCAGCAGCTTGTCGGAGAGCTCCTACGAGCAGTACGTC. V and J are TRBV5-5 and TRBJ2-7; D is ambiguous. This CDR3 is built from 14 residues. V shed 1 base and J shed 0 bases, with 8 bases lying between them. Germline V gene sequence: CDR1 SGHKS, CDR2 YYEKEE (reference sequence).

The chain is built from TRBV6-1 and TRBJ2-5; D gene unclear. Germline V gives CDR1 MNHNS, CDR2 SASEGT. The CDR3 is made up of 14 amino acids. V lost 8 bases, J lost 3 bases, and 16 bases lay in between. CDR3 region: CASHTVVAKETQYF. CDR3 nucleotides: TGTGCCAGCCACACGGTGGTGGCAAAAGAGACCCAGTACTTC.

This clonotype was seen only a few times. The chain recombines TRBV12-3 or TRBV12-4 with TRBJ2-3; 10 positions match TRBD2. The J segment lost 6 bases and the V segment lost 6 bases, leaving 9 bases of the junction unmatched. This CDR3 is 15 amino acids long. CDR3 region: CASRPSGGPRDTQYF. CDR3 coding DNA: TGTGCCAGCAGACCTAGCGGGGGACCTCGGGATACGCAGTATTTT.

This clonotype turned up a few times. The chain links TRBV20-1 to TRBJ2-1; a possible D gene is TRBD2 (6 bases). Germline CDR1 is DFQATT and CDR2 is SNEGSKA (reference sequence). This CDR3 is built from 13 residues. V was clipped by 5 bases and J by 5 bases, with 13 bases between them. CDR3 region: CSAGGASNNEQFF. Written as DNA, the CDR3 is TGCAGTGCTGGAGGGGCCAGTAACAATGAGCAGTTCTTC.

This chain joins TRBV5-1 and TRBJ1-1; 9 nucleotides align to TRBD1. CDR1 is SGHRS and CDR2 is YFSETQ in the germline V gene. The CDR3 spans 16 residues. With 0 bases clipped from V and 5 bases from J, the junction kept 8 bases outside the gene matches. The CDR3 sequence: CASSLGRPDRGTEAFF. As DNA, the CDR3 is TGCGCCAGCAGCTTGGGCCGTCCCGACAGGGGGACTGAAGCTTTCTTT.

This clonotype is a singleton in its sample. As DNA, the CDR3 is TGTGCCAGCAGTAAGGGAGGGACCCTCTCCTACGAGCAGTACTTC. Amino acids: CASSKGGTLSYEQYF. The chain links TRBV6-5 to TRBJ2-7, with 7 bases matching TRBD2. In germline, CDR1 is MNHEY, CDR2 SVGAGI. The CDR3 extends over 15 amino acids. Trimming at V came to 5 bases and at J to 0 bases, leaving 7 bases not matched to a gene.

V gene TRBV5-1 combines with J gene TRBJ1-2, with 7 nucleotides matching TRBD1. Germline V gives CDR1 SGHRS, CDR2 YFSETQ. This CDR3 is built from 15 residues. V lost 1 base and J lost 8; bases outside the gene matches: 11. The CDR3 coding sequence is TGCGCCAGCAGCTTGATGGGACAGCAGCATAAGGGCTACACCTTC. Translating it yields CASSLMGQQHKGYTF.

The CDR3 is CASSLAGQTYEQYV. In DNA, the CDR3 is TGCGCCAGCAGCTTGGCCGGACAGACCTACGAGCAGTACGTC. The chain couples TRBV5-1 to TRBJ2-7, with D possibly TRBD1 on 6 matching bases. There are 14 residues in the CDR3. Germline values: CDR1 SGHRS, CDR2 YFSETQ. V lost 0 bases and J lost 2, with 9 bases in between.

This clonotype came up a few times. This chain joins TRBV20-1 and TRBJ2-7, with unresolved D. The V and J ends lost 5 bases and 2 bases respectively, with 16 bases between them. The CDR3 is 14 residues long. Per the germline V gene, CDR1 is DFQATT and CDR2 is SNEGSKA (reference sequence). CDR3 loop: CSAPKSSAPYEQYF. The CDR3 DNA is TGCAGTGCTCCGAAATCGAGTGCTCCCTACGAGCAGTACTTC.